This T cell receptor (beta chain) stems from a study of shared clonotypes between healthy human individuals. CD45RO negativity and positive selection for CCR7 defined naive CD8 cells, a population that excluded terminally differentiated effector memory CD45RA+ cells. Clones were sequenced by immunoSEQ multiplex PCR, and TCRdb holds only the in-frame ones, with some missing. This repertoire shows roughly 2,000,000 clones, about 95% found once; its top ten account for around 1.2%. This CDR3 spans 14 amino acids. V lost 0 bases to trimming and J lost 5 bases, with 9 bases between them. CDR1 and CDR2 from the germline V gene are SGHRS and YFSETQ.

The receptor was derived from a man aged 18 to 30 in good health. Material for sequencing was naive CD8+ T cells sorted from blood. The chain carries TRBV5-1 and TRBJ2-1; perhaps TRBD1 as D (5 bases). The CDR3 region has the DNA TGCGCCAGCAGCTTGGATCGACAGAACAATGAGCAGTTCTTC. It specifies CASSLDRQNNEQFF.